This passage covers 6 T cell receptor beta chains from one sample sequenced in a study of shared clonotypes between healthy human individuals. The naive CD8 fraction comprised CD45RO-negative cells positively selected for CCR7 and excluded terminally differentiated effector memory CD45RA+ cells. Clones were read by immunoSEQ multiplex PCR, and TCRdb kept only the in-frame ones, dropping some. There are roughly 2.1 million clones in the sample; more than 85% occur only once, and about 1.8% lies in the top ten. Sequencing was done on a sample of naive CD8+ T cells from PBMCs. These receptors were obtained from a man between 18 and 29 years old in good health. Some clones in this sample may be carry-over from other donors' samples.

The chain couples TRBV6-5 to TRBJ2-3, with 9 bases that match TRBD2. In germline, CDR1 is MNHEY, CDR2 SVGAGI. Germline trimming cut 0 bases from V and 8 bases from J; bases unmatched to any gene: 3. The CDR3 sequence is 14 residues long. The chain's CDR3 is CASSYSKAGGTQYF. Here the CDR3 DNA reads TGTGCCAGCAGTTACTCGAAAGCGGGAGGTACGCAGTATTTT.

DNA for the CDR3: TGTGCCAGCAGCTCCCGGGACGGAGTGCCCGGAAACACCATATATTTT. Translating gives CASSSRDGVPGNTIYF. The rearrangement joins TRBV7-9 to TRBJ1-3, with D possibly being TRBD1 (5 bases). Germline V gene data show CDR1 as SEHNR and CDR2 as FQNEAQ (reference sequence). CDR3 size: 16 residues. Trimming took off 4 bases at V and 4 bases at J, with 17 bases between the two ends.

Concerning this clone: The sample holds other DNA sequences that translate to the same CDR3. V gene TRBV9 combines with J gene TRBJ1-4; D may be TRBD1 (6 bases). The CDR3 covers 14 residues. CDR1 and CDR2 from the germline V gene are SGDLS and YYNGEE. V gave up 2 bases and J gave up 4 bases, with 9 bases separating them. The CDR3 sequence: CASSVGTSNEKLFF. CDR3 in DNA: TGTGCCAGCAGCGTCGGGACAAGTAATGAAAAACTGTTTTTT.

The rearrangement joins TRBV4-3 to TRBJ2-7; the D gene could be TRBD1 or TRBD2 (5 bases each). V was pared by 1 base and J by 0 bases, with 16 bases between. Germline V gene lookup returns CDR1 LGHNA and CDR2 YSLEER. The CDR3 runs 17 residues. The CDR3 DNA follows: TGCGCCAGCAGCCAAGTAGGAGGAGGACAAAGCTCCTACGAGCAGTACTTC. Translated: CASSQVGGGQSSYEQYF.

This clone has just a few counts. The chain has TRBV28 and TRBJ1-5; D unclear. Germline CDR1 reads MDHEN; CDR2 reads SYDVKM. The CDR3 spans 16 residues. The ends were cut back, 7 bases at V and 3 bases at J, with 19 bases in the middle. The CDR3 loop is CASTKYGVKNNQPQHF. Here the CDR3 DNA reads TGTGCCAGCACCAAATATGGGGTAAAGAACAATCAGCCCCAGCATTTT.

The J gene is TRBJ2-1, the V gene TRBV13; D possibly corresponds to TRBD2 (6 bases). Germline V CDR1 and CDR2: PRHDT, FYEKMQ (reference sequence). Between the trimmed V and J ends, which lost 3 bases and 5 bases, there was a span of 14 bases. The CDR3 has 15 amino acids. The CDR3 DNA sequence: TGTGCCAGCAGCTTTAGAGGTAGCGGAAACAATGAGCAGTTCTTC. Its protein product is CASSFRGSGNNEQFF.